This is a list of T cell receptor beta chains from one sample in a study of PD-L1 blockade in urothelial cancer. Clones were read by immunoSEQ multiplex PCR, and TCRdb kept only the in-frame ones, dropping some. The sample lists tens of thousands of clones; approximately 84% were seen once. Sample: PBMCs, taken around atezolizumab (anti-PD-L1) treatment. Receptors originate from a man in his 60s with urothelial cancer. Both conserved end residues are part of each CDR3. Size values are once, few and many counts, or a class for expanded clones, and some rows have none.

v_gene: TRBV6-5
j_gene: TRBJ1-4
abundance: -
CDR3aa: CASSYKREPANEKLFF

v_gene: TRBV19
j_gene: TRBJ1-1
abundance: few
CDR3aa: CASSSMVGGTEAFF

v_gene: TRBV5-6
j_gene: TRBJ2-5
abundance: -
CDR3aa: CASSWAKETQYF

v_gene: TRBV5-1
j_gene: TRBJ2-1
abundance: -
CDR3aa: CASSSSSGGVTYNEQFF

v_gene: TRBV6-1
j_gene: TRBJ1-2
abundance: -
CDR3aa: CASSPMGAGNYGYTF

v_gene: TRBV6-1
j_gene: TRBJ1-5
abundance: -
CDR3aa: CASSVSGYNNQPQHF

v_gene: TRBV6-6
j_gene: TRBJ1-1
abundance: -
CDR3aa: CASLPFSGGTEAFF

v_gene: TRBV7-3
j_gene: TRBJ1-6
abundance: -
CDR3aa: CASSLGDRVDSPLHF

v_gene: TRBV14
j_gene: TRBJ2-7
abundance: -
CDR3aa: CASSHSPGYEQYF

v_gene: TRBV6-1
j_gene: TRBJ2-3
abundance: -
CDR3aa: CASIEVLAGEDTQYF

v_gene: TRBV11-2
j_gene: TRBJ2-2
abundance: -
CDR3aa: CASSLGLAGVNTGELFF

v_gene: TRBV2
j_gene: TRBJ1-6
abundance: once
CDR3aa: CASSFGDLPNSPLHF

v_gene: TRBV11-2
j_gene: TRBJ2-2
abundance: -
CDR3aa: CASSSLAGNTGELFF

v_gene: TRBV9
j_gene: TRBJ2-1
abundance: -
CDR3aa: CASSGPSASGGTFSYNEQFF

v_gene: TRBV10-3
j_gene: TRBJ1-1
abundance: few
CDR3aa: CAISAGVREAFF

v_gene: TRBV5-1
j_gene: TRBJ1-2
abundance: -
CDR3aa: CASSSTRGPRGGYTF

v_gene: TRBV7-8
j_gene: TRBJ2-7
abundance: -
CDR3aa: CASSLGQGIYEQYF

v_gene: TRBV5-1
j_gene: TRBJ1-3
abundance: once
CDR3aa: CASSLANSPGGNTIYF

v_gene: TRBV28
j_gene: TRBJ2-7
abundance: once
CDR3aa: CASSLSRQLPYEQYF

v_gene: TRBV5-6
j_gene: TRBJ2-3
abundance: -
CDR3aa: CASSSDRGPRDTQYF

v_gene: TRBV7-2
j_gene: TRBJ1-2
abundance: -
CDR3aa: CASSPDTGNYGYTF

v_gene: TRBV30
j_gene: TRBJ1-2
abundance: -
CDR3aa: CAWSGGGFGYTF

v_gene: TRBV9
j_gene: TRBJ1-5
abundance: -
CDR3aa: CASSAGGNNQPQHF

v_gene: TRBV9
j_gene: TRBJ2-6
abundance: -
CDR3aa: CASSTTGAGANVLTF

v_gene: TRBV7-2
j_gene: TRBJ2-7
abundance: -
CDR3aa: CASSPRTVYSYEQYF

v_gene: TRBV25-1
j_gene: TRBJ2-3
abundance: -
CDR3aa: CASTPGGNTQYF